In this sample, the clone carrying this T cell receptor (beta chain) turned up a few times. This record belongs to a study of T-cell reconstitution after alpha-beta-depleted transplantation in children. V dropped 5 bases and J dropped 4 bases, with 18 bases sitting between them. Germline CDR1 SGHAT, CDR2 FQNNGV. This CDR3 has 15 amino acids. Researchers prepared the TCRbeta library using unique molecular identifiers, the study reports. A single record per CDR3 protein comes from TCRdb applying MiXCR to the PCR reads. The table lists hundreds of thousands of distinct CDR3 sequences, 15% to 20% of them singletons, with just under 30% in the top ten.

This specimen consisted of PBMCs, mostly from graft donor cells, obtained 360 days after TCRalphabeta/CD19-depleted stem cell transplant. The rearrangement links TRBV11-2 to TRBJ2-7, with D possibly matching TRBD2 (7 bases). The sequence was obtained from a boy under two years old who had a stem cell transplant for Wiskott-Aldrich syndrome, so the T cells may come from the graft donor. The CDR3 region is CASSTRPRGGYEQYF. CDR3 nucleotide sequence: TGTGCCAGCAGCACACGCCCCAGGGGAGGGTACGAGCAGTACTTC.